The rows below give T cell receptor beta chains drawn from one sample of a study of control samples from healthy donors and cancer patients. TCRdb's copy holds only in-frame clones and misses some; the assay was immunoSEQ multiplex PCR. Of 120,000 or so clones listed, 80% to 90% are singletons. The source material was blood. The receptors stem from a man between 35 and 55 years old in good health. Each CDR3 is given with its conserved first and last residue. D genes are given only for firm matches. Size is stated for part of the rows, as once, few or many counts, or as a class when the clone is expanded.

NA TRBJ2-7 NA TRBV6-2/TRBV6-3 CASSYLGVEQYF TGTGCCAGCAGTTATCTCGGGGTAGAGCAGTACTTC
NA TRBJ1-2 TRBD1 TRBV19 CASSPDREYGYTF TGTGCCAGTAGCCCGGACAGGGAGTATGGCTACACCTTC
once TRBJ2-7 TRBD1 TRBV23-1 CASSQPTGEDQYF TGCGCCAGCAGTCAACCCACAGGGGAAGATCAGTACTTC
NA TRBJ2-7 NA TRBV6-4 CASSITTGRDEQYF TGTGCCAGCAGTATTACAACAGGTCGAGACGAGCAGTACTTC
NA TRBJ2-1 TRBD1 TRBV18 CASSPTGLRIYNEQFF TGTGCCAGCTCGCCGACAGGGCTTCGCATCTACAATGAGCAGTTCTTC
NA TRBJ1-3 TRBD1 TRBV5-1 CASSLAPGTGTGNTIYF TGCGCCAGCAGCTTGGCCCCCGGGACAGGAACTGGAAACACCATATATTTT
NA TRBJ2-3 NA TRBV10-3 CAISPNLGRSTDTQYF TGTGCCATCTCTCCGAATTTGGGACGAAGCACAGATACGCAGTATTTT
NA TRBJ1-3 TRBD1 TRBV18 CASSVGTGENTIYF TGTGCCAGCTCTGTCGGGACAGGGGAAAACACCATATATTTT
few TRBJ1-2 NA TRBV24-1 CATSDSGTTYGYTF TGTGCCACCAGTGATTCTGGAACTACCTATGGCTACACCTTC
NA TRBJ1-2 TRBD1 TRBV6-1 CASSARFLRGAGYGYTF TGTGCCAGCAGTGCTCGCTTTCTCAGGGGGGCCGGCTATGGCTACACCTTC
NA TRBJ2-7 TRBD1 TRBV7-9 CASSLAGDRGVSYEQYF TGTGCCAGCAGCTTAGCGGGGGACAGGGGAGTATCCTACGAGCAGTACTTC
NA TRBJ1-3 TRBD1 TRBV6-1 CASRETPPQGRGNTIYF TGTGCCAGCAGAGAAACGCCTCCACAGGGGAGAGGAAACACCATATATTTT
NA TRBJ2-5 NA TRBV25-1 CASSEYRGGDLLEQTQYF TGTGCCAGCAGTGAATATAGAGGGGGGGACCTACTTGAACAGACCCAGTACTTC
NA TRBJ2-7 NA TRBV5-5 CASSWTRGSYEQYF TGTGCCAGCAGCTGGACTCGGGGGTCCTACGAGCAGTACTTC